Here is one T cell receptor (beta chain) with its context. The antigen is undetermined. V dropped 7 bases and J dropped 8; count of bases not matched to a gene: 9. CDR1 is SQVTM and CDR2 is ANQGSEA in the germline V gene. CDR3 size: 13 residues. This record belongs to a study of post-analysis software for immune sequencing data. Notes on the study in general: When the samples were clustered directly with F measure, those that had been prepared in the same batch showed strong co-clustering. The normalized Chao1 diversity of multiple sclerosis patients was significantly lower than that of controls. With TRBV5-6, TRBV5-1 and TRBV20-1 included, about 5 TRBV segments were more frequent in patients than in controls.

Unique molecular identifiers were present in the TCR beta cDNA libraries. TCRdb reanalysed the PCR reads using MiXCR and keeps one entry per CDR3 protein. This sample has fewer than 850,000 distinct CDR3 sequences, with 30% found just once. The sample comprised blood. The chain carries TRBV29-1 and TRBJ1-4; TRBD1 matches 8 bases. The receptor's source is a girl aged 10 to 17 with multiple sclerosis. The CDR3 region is CSAGQGSNEKLFF. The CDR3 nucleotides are TGCAGCGCAGGACAGGGAAGCAACGAAAAACTGTTTTTT.